Listed below are T cell receptor beta chains from one sample, sequenced in a study of immune evolution from preneoplasia to lung adenocarcinoma. Profiling relied on immunoSEQ multiplex PCR, and the TCRdb table lists in-frame clones only, not all of them. The sample contains roughly 6,700 clones, about 72% of which appear only once. The sequenced sample was FFPE minimally invasive lung adenocarcinoma tissue. Receptors were obtained from a person aged 65-85 years with lung adenocarcinoma. Both conserved end residues are trimmed from each CDR3. D genes are given only for firm matches.

V	J	D	CDR3
TRBV28	TRBJ1-3	.	ASQAEGNTIY
TRBV6-4	TRBJ2-2	TRBD2	ASSPGTSTGELF
TRBV7-7	TRBJ2-2	TRBD2	ASSQGTSGITGELF
TRBV5-6	TRBJ2-5	.	ASSLDQETQY
TRBV11-2	TRBJ1-4	.	ASSHRQVYEKLF
TRBV2	TRBJ2-7	.	ASSESFRAEQY
TRBV7-2	TRBJ2-4	TRBD2	ASSPGLAGNIQY
TRBV6-5	TRBJ2-5	.	ASRSSGTETQY
TRBV15	TRBJ1-3	.	ATSGSSGNTIY
TRBV5-1	TRBJ2-2	.	ASNPNPNTGELF
TRBV7-9	TRBJ2-3	.	ANSGTDTQY
TRBV9	TRBJ2-3	TRBD2	ASSRSGVGTDTQY
TRBV4-1	TRBJ2-7	TRBD1	ASSPGNRDRAFEQY
TRBV4-1	TRBJ1-1	.	ASSQPTLDSFPEAF
TRBV5-4	TRBJ2-2	.	ASSFRGSTGELF
TRBV7-9	TRBJ2-1	TRBD1	ASSKTGRPYNEQF